This TCR beta chain emerged from a study of blood T cell repertoires in COVID-19. Study as a whole: Donors in the United States, Italy and Spain gave samples during acute or convalescent COVID-19. T cells, B-cell-depleted T cells, or PBMCs provided the cDNA or gDNA that served as material.

Original processing methods: Amplification of reference gene primers provided the estimated nucleated cell counts. Sequenced by immunoSEQ multiplex PCR; TCRdb stores in-frame clones only, minus some. V and J calls and clone size are given by that table; D and trimming were obtained from the DNA. The sample lists some 37,000 clones; around 87% were seen once. Germline V gives CDR1 KGHDR, CDR2 SFDVKD. The CDR3 covers 12 residues. V was trimmed by 0 bases and J by 10 bases, leaving 7 bases between them. Sequenced material: peripheral blood. The chain is built from TRBV24-1 and TRBJ2-3; no reliable D call. The origin of this receptor is a man aged 50 to 60 in a cohort sampled during active COVID-19. The CDR3 DNA follows: TGTGCCACCAGTGATTTGCACTACGCGCAGTATTTT. This gives the protein CATSDLHYAQYF.